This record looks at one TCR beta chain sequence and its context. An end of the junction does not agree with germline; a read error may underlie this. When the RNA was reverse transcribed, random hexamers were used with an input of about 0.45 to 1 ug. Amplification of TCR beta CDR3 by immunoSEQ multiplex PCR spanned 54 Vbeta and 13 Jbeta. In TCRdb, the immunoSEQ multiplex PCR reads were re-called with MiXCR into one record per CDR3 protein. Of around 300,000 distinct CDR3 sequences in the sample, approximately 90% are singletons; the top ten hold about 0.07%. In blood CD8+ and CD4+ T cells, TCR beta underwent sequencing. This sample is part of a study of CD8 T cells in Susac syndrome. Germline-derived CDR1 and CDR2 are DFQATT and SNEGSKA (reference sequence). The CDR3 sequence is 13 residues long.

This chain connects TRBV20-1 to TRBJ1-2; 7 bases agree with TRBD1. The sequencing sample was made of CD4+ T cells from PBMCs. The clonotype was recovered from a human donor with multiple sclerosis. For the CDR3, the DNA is TGCAGGGCTATCGAGGGGGCTGTGGGGGGCTACACCTTC. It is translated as CRAIEGAVGGYTF.